This is a list of T cell receptor beta chains from one sample in a study of cytomegalovirus exposure and HLA in healthy donors. Produced via immunoSEQ multiplex PCR; TCRdb's table is partial and in-frame only. The sample lists around 150,000 clones, around three quarters occurring once. The material sequenced was PBMCs. Receptors originate from a man over 45 in good health and CMV-seropositive. Each CDR3 is given with its conserved first and last residue. The order of the fields is D gene, CDR3 length, J gene, V gene, clone size, CDR3 protein, CDR3 DNA. The D gene is left open where the match is weak. For some rows the clone size is stated as once, few or many, or as a class when expanded; others skip it.

d_call: TRBD1
cdr3_length: 14
j_call: TRBJ1-1
v_call: TRBV7-2
clone_size: NA
cdr3_aa: CASSLTGRTTEAFF
cdr3_nt: TGTGCCAGCAGCTTGACAGGGCGTACCACTGAAGCTTTCTTT

d_call: TRBD1
cdr3_length: 16
j_call: TRBJ1-1
v_call: TRBV7-9
clone_size: NA
cdr3_aa: CASSLSSGQGAAEAFF
cdr3_nt: TGTGCCAGCAGCTTAAGCTCAGGACAGGGGGCCGCTGAAGCTTTCTTT

d_call: TRBD2
cdr3_length: 14
j_call: TRBJ2-7
v_call: TRBV6-5
clone_size: NA
cdr3_aa: CASREGLAAYEQYF
cdr3_nt: TGTGCCAGCAGGGAGGGACTAGCTGCCTACGAGCAGTACTTC

d_call: NA
cdr3_length: 16
j_call: TRBJ2-5
v_call: TRBV4-2
clone_size: NA
cdr3_aa: CASSQDPTGYRETQYF
cdr3_nt: TGTGCCAGCAGCCAAGACCCTACAGGGTACCGAGAGACCCAGTACTTC

d_call: NA
cdr3_length: 13
j_call: TRBJ2-7
v_call: TRBV19
clone_size: NA
cdr3_aa: CASSIFVSYEQYF
cdr3_nt: TGTGCCAGTAGTATTTTTGTATCCTACGAGCAGTACTTC

d_call: NA
cdr3_length: 15
j_call: TRBJ2-3
v_call: TRBV15
clone_size: NA
cdr3_aa: CATSPRQGLADTQYF
cdr3_nt: TGTGCCACCAGCCCTCGACAGGGACTTGCAGATACGCAGTATTTT

d_call: NA
cdr3_length: 13
j_call: TRBJ2-7
v_call: TRBV6-6
clone_size: NA
cdr3_aa: CASKKGTFYEQYF
cdr3_nt: TGTGCCAGCAAAAAGGGGACTTTCTACGAGCAGTACTTC

d_call: NA
cdr3_length: 14
j_call: TRBJ2-5
v_call: TRBV5-6
clone_size: NA
cdr3_aa: CASTRYDRRETQYF
cdr3_nt: TGTGCCAGCACCCGGTATGACCGGAGGGAGACCCAGTACTTC

d_call: NA
cdr3_length: 15
j_call: TRBJ1-3
v_call: TRBV2
clone_size: NA
cdr3_aa: CASSGTGGAGNTIYF
cdr3_nt: TGTGCCAGCAGTGGGACGGGGGGCGCTGGAAACACCATATATTTT

d_call: NA
cdr3_length: 15
j_call: TRBJ1-1
v_call: TRBV19
clone_size: NA
cdr3_aa: CASRTFGHMNTEAFF
cdr3_nt: TGTGCCAGTAGGACCTTCGGACACATGAACACTGAAGCTTTCTTT

d_call: NA
cdr3_length: 16
j_call: TRBJ2-5
v_call: TRBV28
clone_size: once
cdr3_aa: CASSLGGVPGQETQYF
cdr3_nt: TGTGCCAGCAGTTTAGGCGGTGTGCCAGGGCAAGAGACCCAGTACTTC

d_call: NA
cdr3_length: 15
j_call: TRBJ2-7
v_call: TRBV5-1
clone_size: NA
cdr3_aa: CASSLDEGRSDEQYF
cdr3_nt: TGCGCCAGCAGCTTGGATGAAGGGAGGTCTGACGAGCAGTACTTC

d_call: TRBD2
cdr3_length: 17
j_call: TRBJ2-7
v_call: TRBV7-6
clone_size: NA
cdr3_aa: CASSLEGGLAGTYEQYF
cdr3_nt: TGTGCCAGCAGCTTAGAGGGGGGACTAGCGGGGACCTACGAGCAGTACTTC

d_call: TRBD2
cdr3_length: 17
j_call: TRBJ2-3
v_call: TRBV27
clone_size: NA
cdr3_aa: CASSQHPGGGYTDTQYF
cdr3_nt: TGTGCCAGCAGCCAACACCCCGGGGGGGGGTATACAGATACGCAGTATTTT

d_call: TRBD2
cdr3_length: 17
j_call: TRBJ2-3
v_call: TRBV15
clone_size: NA
cdr3_aa: CATSRDRWRGAQDTQYF
cdr3_nt: TGTGCCACCAGCAGAGATCGTTGGCGGGGGGCCCAAGATACGCAGTATTTT

d_call: NA
cdr3_length: 13
j_call: TRBJ2-7
v_call: TRBV6-1
clone_size: NA
cdr3_aa: CASSEIRDVQQYF
cdr3_nt: TGTGCCAGCAGTGAAATACGGGATGTCCAGCAGTACTTC

d_call: TRBD1
cdr3_length: 15
j_call: TRBJ2-3
v_call: TRBV5-1
clone_size: NA
cdr3_aa: CASSLDGTGQNTQYF
cdr3_nt: TGCGCCAGCAGCTTGGATGGGACAGGGCAAAATACGCAGTATTTT

d_call: NA
cdr3_length: 14
j_call: TRBJ1-3
v_call: TRBV28
clone_size: NA
cdr3_aa: CASTVGQPGNTIYF
cdr3_nt: TGTGCCAGCACCGTAGGACAGCCGGGAAACACCATATATTTT

d_call: NA
cdr3_length: 17
j_call: TRBJ1-2
v_call: TRBV27
clone_size: once
cdr3_aa: CASSLSGGQSLNYGYTF
cdr3_nt: TGTGCCAGCAGTTTAAGCGGGGGGCAATCCCTTAACTATGGCTACACCTTC

d_call: NA
cdr3_length: 15
j_call: TRBJ1-2
v_call: TRBV2
clone_size: once
cdr3_aa: CASSEVDRFNYGYTF
cdr3_nt: TGTGCCAGCAGTGAAGTAGACAGGTTTAACTATGGCTACACCTTC

d_call: NA
cdr3_length: 16
j_call: TRBJ1-1
v_call: TRBV18
clone_size: NA
cdr3_aa: CASSPMTVGGNTEAFF
cdr3_nt: TGTGCCAGCTCACCAATGACTGTGGGGGGGAACACTGAAGCTTTCTTT

d_call: NA
cdr3_length: 15
j_call: TRBJ2-1
v_call: TRBV5-1
clone_size: NA
cdr3_aa: CASSSTPGPYNEQFF
cdr3_nt: TGCGCCAGCAGCTCTACTCCAGGCCCCTACAATGAGCAGTTCTTC

d_call: TRBD2
cdr3_length: 22
j_call: TRBJ2-1
v_call: TRBV18
clone_size: NA
cdr3_aa: CASSPKQPGTSGGAGRNNEQFF
cdr3_nt: TGTGCCAGCTCACCGAAACAACCCGGGACTAGCGGGGGGGCGGGTCGGAACAATGAGCAGTTCTTC

d_call: TRBD2
cdr3_length: 15
j_call: TRBJ2-3
v_call: TRBV5-1
clone_size: NA
cdr3_aa: CASSRTSGRADTQYF
cdr3_nt: TGCGCCAGCAGCCGGACTAGCGGACGAGCAGATACGCAGTATTTT

d_call: TRBD2
cdr3_length: 14
j_call: TRBJ2-1
v_call: TRBV5-4
clone_size: NA
cdr3_aa: CASSPRGGPNEQFF
cdr3_nt: TGTGCCAGCAGCCCCCGCGGGGGGCCCAATGAGCAGTTCTTC

d_call: NA
cdr3_length: 15
j_call: TRBJ2-7
v_call: TRBV27
clone_size: NA
cdr3_aa: CASSLGAQGPYEQYF
cdr3_nt: TGTGCCAGCAGTTTAGGGGCCCAGGGGCCCTACGAGCAGTACTTC

d_call: NA
cdr3_length: 14
j_call: TRBJ1-1
v_call: TRBV30
clone_size: NA
cdr3_aa: CAWSVGGHVIEAFF
cdr3_nt: TGTGCCTGGAGTGTAGGGGGACATGTGATTGAAGCTTTCTTT

d_call: TRBD1
cdr3_length: 14
j_call: TRBJ1-3
v_call: TRBV6-1
clone_size: NA
cdr3_aa: CASRDRGSGNTIYF
cdr3_nt: TGTGCCAGCAGGGACAGGGGCTCTGGAAACACCATATATTTT

d_call: NA
cdr3_length: 14
j_call: TRBJ1-4
v_call: TRBV28
clone_size: few
cdr3_aa: CASYSGGLDEKLFF
cdr3_nt: TGTGCCAGTTATTCTGGGGGACTTGATGAAAAACTGTTTTTT

d_call: TRBD2
cdr3_length: 16
j_call: TRBJ2-5
v_call: TRBV4-2
clone_size: few
cdr3_aa: CASSQDPSGGAETQYF
cdr3_nt: TGTGCCAGCAGCCAAGATCCTAGCGGGGGGGCAGAGACCCAGTACTTC

d_call: NA
cdr3_length: 13
j_call: TRBJ2-7
v_call: TRBV5-4
clone_size: NA
cdr3_aa: CASSSWASYEQYF
cdr3_nt: TGTGCCAGCAGCTCTTGGGCCTCCTACGAGCAGTACTTC

d_call: TRBD1
cdr3_length: 18
j_call: TRBJ2-7
v_call: TRBV7-9
clone_size: NA
cdr3_aa: CASSLFGGTGGISYEQYF
cdr3_nt: TGTGCCAGCAGCTTATTCGGGGGGACAGGGGGGATCTCCTACGAGCAGTACTTC

d_call: NA
cdr3_length: 12
j_call: TRBJ2-7
v_call: TRBV19
clone_size: NA
cdr3_aa: CASSESSYEQYF
cdr3_nt: TGTGCCAGTAGCGAGAGCTCCTACGAGCAGTACTTC

d_call: NA
cdr3_length: 13
j_call: TRBJ2-7
v_call: TRBV5-1
clone_size: NA
cdr3_aa: CASSLPSALRWYF
cdr3_nt: TGCGCCAGCAGCTTGCCTAGCGCCCTACGTTGGTACTTC

d_call: NA
cdr3_length: 13
j_call: TRBJ1-2
v_call: TRBV15
clone_size: NA
cdr3_aa: CATSRKTGDGYTF
cdr3_nt: TGTGCCACCAGCAGAAAGACAGGCGATGGCTACACCTTC

d_call: NA
cdr3_length: 12
j_call: TRBJ1-1
v_call: TRBV7-9
clone_size: NA
cdr3_aa: CASSLPPGGAFF
cdr3_nt: TGTGCCAGCAGCCTCCCCCCGGGGGGAGCTTTCTTT

d_call: NA
cdr3_length: 13
j_call: TRBJ1-1
v_call: TRBV6-1
clone_size: NA
cdr3_aa: CASSMGGNTEAFF
cdr3_nt: TGTGCCAGCAGTATGGGGGGGAACACTGAAGCTTTCTTT

d_call: TRBD2
cdr3_length: 15
j_call: TRBJ2-5
v_call: TRBV19
clone_size: NA
cdr3_aa: CASSKGTSDLETQYF
cdr3_nt: TGTGCCAGTAGTAAGGGGACTAGCGATCTGGAGACCCAGTACTTC

d_call: TRBD1
cdr3_length: 14
j_call: TRBJ1-2
v_call: TRBV7-9
clone_size: NA
cdr3_aa: CASSRNTGEDGYTF
cdr3_nt: TGTGCCAGCAGTCGAAATACAGGGGAGGATGGCTACACCTTC

d_call: NA
cdr3_length: 15
j_call: TRBJ1-2
v_call: TRBV7-8
clone_size: once
cdr3_aa: CASSLVQGWIYGYTF
cdr3_nt: TGTGCCAGCAGCTTAGTTCAGGGCTGGATCTATGGCTACACCTTC

d_call: NA
cdr3_length: 16
j_call: TRBJ1-1
v_call: TRBV6-1
clone_size: NA
cdr3_aa: CASSAPNLHLYTEAFF
cdr3_nt: TGTGCCAGCAGTGCCCCTAACTTGCACCTGTACACTGAAGCTTTCTTT

d_call: NA
cdr3_length: 14
j_call: TRBJ1-4
v_call: TRBV18
clone_size: few
cdr3_aa: CASSPGLTNEKLFF
cdr3_nt: TGTGCCAGCTCACCAGGACTGACAAATGAAAAACTGTTTTTT

d_call: TRBD2
cdr3_length: 16
j_call: TRBJ2-4
v_call: TRBV28
clone_size: NA
cdr3_aa: CASSLIPSGGKNIQYF
cdr3_nt: TGTGCCAGCAGTTTAATCCCTAGCGGGGGCAAAAACATTCAGTACTTC

d_call: NA
cdr3_length: 16
j_call: TRBJ2-7
v_call: TRBV23-1
clone_size: NA
cdr3_aa: CASSQSIGAGSYEQYF
cdr3_nt: TGCGCCAGCAGTCAATCGATAGGGGCGGGGTCCTACGAGCAGTACTTC

d_call: NA
cdr3_length: 15
j_call: TRBJ1-6
v_call: TRBV19
clone_size: NA
cdr3_aa: CASRYQRGINSPLHF
cdr3_nt: TGTGCCAGTCGATACCAGAGAGGAATTAATTCACCCCTCCACTTT

d_call: TRBD1
cdr3_length: 15
j_call: TRBJ1-5
v_call: TRBV7-2
clone_size: NA
cdr3_aa: CASSPGQARAQPQHF
cdr3_nt: TGTGCCAGCAGCCCGGGACAGGCAAGGGCCCAGCCCCAGCATTTT

d_call: NA
cdr3_length: 13
j_call: TRBJ1-3
v_call: TRBV27
clone_size: NA
cdr3_aa: CASSLGGGNTIYF
cdr3_nt: TGTGCCAGCAGTTTGGGAGGGGGAAACACCATATATTTT

d_call: TRBD1
cdr3_length: 15
j_call: TRBJ1-5
v_call: TRBV5-4
clone_size: NA
cdr3_aa: CASSLGTGGNQPQHF
cdr3_nt: TGTGCCAGCAGCTTGGGGACAGGCGGCAATCAGCCCCAGCATTTT

d_call: NA
cdr3_length: 14
j_call: TRBJ1-2
v_call: TRBV6-5
clone_size: few
cdr3_aa: CASSPLRSNYGYTF
cdr3_nt: TGTGCCAGCAGTCCCCTGAGGAGTAATTATGGCTACACCTTC